This TCR beta chain is drawn from a study of blood T cells in healthy people across ages. Study results and caveats: Per million T cells, TCR beta diversity dropped about linearly as age rose.

The germline V gene has CDR1 SGHRS and CDR2 YFSETQ. The length of the CDR3 is 15 residues. V was shortened by 3 bases and J by 7 bases, with 17 bases between the two germline ends. Details on this clonotype: The antigen is unknown.

Sample-barcoded 5' priming and a J-beta primer mix drove a second PCR of about 6 to 11 cycles. MiXCR, run by TCRdb on the 5' RACE reads, gives a single entry per CDR3 protein. The data hold under 2 million distinct CDR3 sequences, with roughly 30% observed a single time. This chain joins TRBV5-1 and TRBJ2-1; D not certain. The sequence was collected from a woman aged 25 to 39 in good health. Sample: blood. CDR3: CASSWGSSAENEQFF. The CDR3 coding sequence is TGCGCCAGCAGCTGGGGATCCTCGGCAGAGAATGAGCAGTTCTTC.